One and the same sample provided the 20 T cell receptor beta chains below, sequenced in a study of blood T cell repertoires in COVID-19. Measured with immunoSEQ multiplex PCR; TCRdb has only the in-frame clones, and not every one. Of around 200,000 clones listed, about 88% are singletons. Sequencing was done on a sample of peripheral blood. All receptors come from a man aged 18 to 30 with active or convalescent COVID-19.

This rearrangement joins TRBV11-2 to TRBJ2-5, with D hard to call. CDR1 and CDR2 (germline): SGHAT, FQNNGV. The CDR3 has 12 amino acids. The V gene lost 5 bases and the J gene lost 2 bases, with 6 bases spanning the gap. CDR3 DNA: TGTGCCAGCAGCCCCCAACAAGAGACCCAGTACTTC. Translated, it gives CASSPQQETQYF.

This sequence joins TRBV7-7 and TRBJ2-2; 12 bases align to TRBD2. With 5 bases clipped from V and 5 bases from J, the junction kept 3 bases outside the gene matches. Germline loops: CDR1 SSHAT, CDR2 FNYEAQ (reference sequence). This CDR3 spans 15 amino acids. The CDR3 nucleotides are TGTGCCAGCAGCCGTGGACTAGCGGGGACCGGGGAGCTGTTTTTT. It codes for CASSRGLAGTGELFF. The variable domain in full, with the rest retrieved from reference TRBV7-7 and TRBJ2-2, is GAGVSQSPRYKVTKRGQDVTLRCDPISSHATLYWYQQALGQGPEFLTYFNYEAQPDKSGLPSDRFSAERPEGSISTLTIQRTEQRDSAMYRCASSRGLAGTGELFFGEGSRLTVL.

The chain is built from TRBV19 and TRBJ2-2; D is perhaps TRBD1 (5 bases). This CDR3 comprises 19 residues. Per germline, CDR1 LNHDA and CDR2 SQIVND (reference sequence). The ends were cut back, 5 bases at V and 0 bases at J, with 22 bases in the middle. The CDR3 is CASSQFGTSAQANTGELFF. CDR3 bases: TGTGCCAGTAGTCAATTCGGAACGAGTGCACAGGCGAACACCGGGGAGCTGTTTTTT.

The chain recombines TRBV11-2 with TRBJ2-7; D might be TRBD2 (6 bases). Germline V gene sequence: CDR1 SGHAT, CDR2 FQNNGV. The ends were cut back, 5 bases at V and 0 bases at J, with 14 bases in the middle. This CDR3 has 15 residues. CDR3 in amino acids: CASSLSSASSYEQYF. CDR3 nucleotide sequence: TGTGCCAGCAGCCTTTCTAGCGCGAGCTCCTACGAGCAGTACTTC.

The V and J genes are TRBV2 and TRBJ1-2; 8 nucleotides agree with TRBD1. The V gene's germline CDR1 is SNHLY and CDR2 FYNNEI. The CDR3 runs to 14 residues. The junction had 9 bases not matched to a gene; V was cut back by 5 bases and J by 7 bases. The CDR3 loop reads CASSLVTGEGGYTF. The DNA for the CDR3 is TGTGCCAGCAGTCTGGTGACAGGGGAGGGTGGCTACACCTTC.

Remarks on this clone: Other DNA sequences in this sample translate to the same CDR3. The rearrangement uses TRBV19 and TRBJ2-2, with D unclear. This CDR3 has 12 amino acids. CDR1 and CDR2 from the germline V gene are LNHDA and SQIVND (reference sequence). The ends were cut back, 7 bases at V and 2 bases at J, with 5 bases in the middle. The CDR3 reads CASTLNTGELFF. For the CDR3, the DNA is TGTGCCAGTACCCTAAACACCGGGGAGCTGTTTTTT. The whole variable domain, remainder taken from reference TRBV19 and TRBJ2-2, is DGGITQSPKYLFRKEGQNVTLSCEQNLNHDAMYWYRQDPGQGLRLIYYSQIVNDFQKGDIAEGYSVSREKKESFPLTVTSAQKNPTAFYLCASTLNTGELFFGEGSRLTVL.

This sequence joins TRBV3-1 (or the pseudogene TRBV3-2) and TRBJ1-3; no clear D gene. Germline assignment: CDR1 LGHDT and CDR2 YNNKEL (reference sequence). The CDR3 contains 11 residues. V lost 8 bases to trimming and J lost 8 bases, with 10 bases between them. Here the CDR3 DNA reads TGTGCCAGCCGTGGTAGAGACACCATATATTTT. This sequence encodes CASRGRDTIYF.

The chain employs TRBV19 and TRBJ2-5, with TRBD2 identical over 10 bases. The CDR3 has 16 amino acids. V shed 3 bases and J 4 bases; nucleotides not matched to a gene: 8. Germline V lookup: CDR1 LNHDA, CDR2 SQIVND (reference sequence). The CDR3 DNA is TGTGCCAGTAGTATCCTTATAGCGGGAGGCGGAGAGACCCAGTACTTC. Translating gives CASSILIAGGGETQYF.

The chain has TRBV19 and TRBJ1-2; D unresolved. V shed 0 bases and J shed 5 bases, with 7 bases lying between them. The CDR3 is 13 residues long. Germline assignment: CDR1 LNHDA and CDR2 SQIVND (reference sequence). The CDR3 nucleotides read TGTGCCAGTAGTATAGATACTGAGTATGGCTACACCTTC. This codes for CASSIDTEYGYTF.

The gene calls are TRBV6-5 and TRBJ1-2, with 9 bases matching TRBD1. This CDR3 has 14 residues. V gave up 6 bases and J gave up 4 bases; unmatched junction bases: 6. The germline CDR1 and CDR2 sequences are MNHEY and SVGAGI. The DNA of the CDR3 is TGTGCCAGCAGACCCGGGACAGGGTCCTATGGCTACACCTTC. This codes for CASRPGTGSYGYTF.

V gene TRBV9 combines with J gene TRBJ2-7; unclear D gene. CDR1 and CDR2 from the germline V gene are SGDLS and YYNGEE. The V end was cut by 4 bases, the J end by 0 bases, with 14 bases between. CDR3 length: 15 amino acids. CDR3 protein: CASSPSLTYSYEQYF. As DNA, the CDR3 is TGTGCCAGCAGCCCGTCCCTGACATACTCCTACGAGCAGTACTTC.

This chain connects TRBV30 to TRBJ1-5; maybe TRBD1 (6 bases). Trimming pared 5 bases from V and 1 base from J, leaving 9 bases between. CDR1 and CDR2 (germline): GTSNPN, SVGIG (reference sequence). The CDR3 has 13 amino acids. CDR3 region: CAWGDRSNQPQHF. The CDR3 DNA reads as TGTGCCTGGGGAGACAGGAGCAATCAGCCCCAGCATTTT.

The V gene is TRBV2, the J gene TRBJ2-3; D gene ambiguous. The CDR3 extends over 14 amino acids. Trimming cost V 6 bases and J 4 bases, with 14 bases left between them. Germline values: CDR1 SNHLY, CDR2 FYNNEI. As DNA, the CDR3 is TGTGCCAGCAGCTTTGGAAGAGGTTCAGATACGCAGTATTTT. Translating gives CASSFGRGSDTQYF.

Comments on this clone: A read error may produce the germline difference seen at one junction end. The chain joins TRBV7-7 to TRBJ2-7; 8 bases match TRBD1. The germline V gene encodes CDR1 SSHAT and CDR2 FNYEAQ (reference sequence). This CDR3 is 13 amino acids long. CDR3 loop: CASSLDRAHEQYF. CDR3 in DNA: TGTGCTAGCAGCTTGGACAGGGCCCACGAGCAGTACTTC.

V and J are TRBV19 and TRBJ1-1; D remains unclear. Germline V gene sequence: CDR1 LNHDA, CDR2 SQIVND (reference sequence). The CDR3 totals 13 residues. Trimming stripped 3 bases from V and 5 bases from J, with 10 bases between. CDR3 nucleotides: TGTGCCAGTAGTATCCCCGAGAGGACTGAAGCTTTCTTT. Translating it yields CASSIPERTEAFF. Full variable domain (rest looked up from reference TRBV19 and TRBJ1-1): DGGITQSPKYLFRKEGQNVTLSCEQNLNHDAMYWYRQDPGQGLRLIYYSQIVNDFQKGDIAEGYSVSREKKESFPLTVTSAQKNPTAFYLCASSIPERTEAFFGQGTRLTVV.

The V call is TRBV19, the J call TRBJ1-1; no clear D gene. V dropped 3 bases and J dropped 4 bases, with 12 bases sitting between them. CDR3 length: 14 amino acids. Germline V gives CDR1 LNHDA, CDR2 SQIVND (reference sequence). The CDR3 is CASSIKESGTEAFF. The CDR3 region has the DNA TGTGCCAGTAGTATCAAGGAATCAGGCACTGAAGCTTTCTTT.

The chain has TRBV19 and TRBJ1-6; no definite D call. CDR1 LNHDA and CDR2 SQIVND come from the germline V gene (reference sequence). The CDR3 is made up of 13 amino acids. Trimming stripped 8 bases from V and 8 bases from J, with 13 bases between. The CDR3 is CASQSHRDSPLHF. The CDR3 DNA follows: TGTGCCAGTCAGTCGCACCGTGATTCACCCCTCCACTTT.

The chain carries TRBV5-5 and TRBJ1-5; a possible D gene is TRBD1 (6 bases). V was trimmed by 1 base and J by 3 bases, leaving 14 bases between them. The germline gives CDR1 SGHKS, CDR2 YYEKEE (reference sequence). The CDR3 runs to 16 residues. CDR3 amino acids: CASSLLTGQINQPQHF. The CDR3 nucleotides read TGTGCCAGCAGCTTGCTGACTGGACAGATCAATCAGCCCCAGCATTTT.

The J gene is TRBJ1-1, the V gene TRBV7-2; weak D call: TRBD1 (5 bases). Between the trimmed V and J ends, which lost 0 bases and 1 base, there was a span of 12 bases. The CDR3 has 16 residues. Germline loops: CDR1 SGHTA, CDR2 FQGNSA. The CDR3 sequence: CASSLALPGWNTEAFF. The CDR3 nucleotides read TGTGCCAGCAGCTTAGCACTGCCAGGGTGGAACACTGAAGCTTTCTTT. The complete variable domain, with remaining parts taken from reference TRBV7-2 and TRBJ1-1, reads GAGVSQSPSNKVTEKGKDVELRCDPISGHTALYWYRQSLGQGLEFLIYFQGNSAPDKSGLPSDRFSAERTGGSVSTLTIQRTQQEDSAVYLCASSLALPGWNTEAFFGQGTRLTVV.

The chain recombines TRBV6-5 with TRBJ2-5; possible D gene TRBD1, 5 bases. The CDR3 has 14 residues. Germline CDR1 is MNHEY and CDR2 is SVGAGI. Trimming removed 6 bases at V and 1 base at J, with 12 bases between. CDR3 amino acids: CASSNRQIQETQYF. The DNA for the CDR3 is TGTGCCAGCAGCAATAGACAGATCCAAGAGACCCAGTACTTC.